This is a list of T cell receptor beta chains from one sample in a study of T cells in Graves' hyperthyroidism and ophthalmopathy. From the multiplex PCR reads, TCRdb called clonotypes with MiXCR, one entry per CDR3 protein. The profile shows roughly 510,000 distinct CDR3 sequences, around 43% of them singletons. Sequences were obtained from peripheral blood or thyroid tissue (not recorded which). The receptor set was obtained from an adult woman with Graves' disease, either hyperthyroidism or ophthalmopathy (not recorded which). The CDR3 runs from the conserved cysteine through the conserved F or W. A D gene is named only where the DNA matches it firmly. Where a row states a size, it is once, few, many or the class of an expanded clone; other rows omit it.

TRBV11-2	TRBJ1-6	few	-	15	TGTGCCAGCAGCTTGGCGGTTACAAATAATTCACCCCTCCACTTT	CASSLAVTNNSPLHF
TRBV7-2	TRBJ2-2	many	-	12	TGTGCCAGCAGTACGGGGAACGGGGAGCTGTTTTTT	CASSTGNGELFF
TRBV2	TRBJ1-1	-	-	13	TGTGCCAGCAGTGAAGAAAGTGGGACTGAAGCTTTCTTT	CASSEESGTEAFF
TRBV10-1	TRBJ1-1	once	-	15	TGCGCCAGCAGTACCAAGGACGGTTTGAACACTGAAGCTTTCTTT	CASSTKDGLNTEAFF
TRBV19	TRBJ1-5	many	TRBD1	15	TGTGCCAGTAACCATGGGGACAGGGGATATCAGCCCCAGCATTTT	CASNHGDRGYQPQHF
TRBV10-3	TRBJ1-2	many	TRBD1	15	TGTGCCATCACTCCAGACAGGGCGATCTTCAATGGCTACACCTTC	CAITPDRAIFNGYTF
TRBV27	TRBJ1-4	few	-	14	TGTGCCAGCAGTTTGGGGGGGGGCGAAGAAAAACTGTTTTTT	CASSLGGGEEKLFF
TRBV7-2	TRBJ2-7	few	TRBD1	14	TGTGCCAGCAGCTTAAGGCAGGGGGCTGGCGAGCAGTACTTC	CASSLRQGAGEQYF
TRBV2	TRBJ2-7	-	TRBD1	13	TGTGCCAGCAGTGAATCGACAGGGGGCGTCCAGTACTTC	CASSESTGGVQYF
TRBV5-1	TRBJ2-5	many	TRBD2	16	TGCGCCAGCAGCTTGGCAGTAGCGGGGGGACAAGAGACCCAGTACTTC	CASSLAVAGGQETQYF
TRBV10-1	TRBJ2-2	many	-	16	TGCGCCAGCAGTAAACAACGAAACAGGGACACCGGGGAGCTGTTTTTT	CASSKQRNRDTGELFF
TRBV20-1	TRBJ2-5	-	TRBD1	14	TGCAGTGCTAGTCGGGACAGGAAGGGGGAGACCCAGTACTTC	CSASRDRKGETQYF
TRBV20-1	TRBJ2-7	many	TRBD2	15	TGCAGTGCTACGACCACTAGCGGGAGACCCTACGAGCAGTACTTC	CSATTTSGRPYEQYF
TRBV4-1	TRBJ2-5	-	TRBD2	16	TGCGCCAGCAGCCAAGCCGGACTAGCGGGAGTTGAGACCCAGTACTTC	CASSQAGLAGVETQYF
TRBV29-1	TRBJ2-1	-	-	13	TGCAGCGTTGCCAAGAGCTCCTACAATGAGCAGTTCTTC	CSVAKSSYNEQFF
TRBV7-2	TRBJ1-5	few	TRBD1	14	TGTGCCAGCAGCGCCCGGACAGGCCAGGAGACCCAGCATTTT	CASSARTGQETQHF
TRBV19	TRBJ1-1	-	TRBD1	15	TGTGCCAGTAGGCGAATTCCAGGGGGTAACACTGAAGCTTTCTTT	CASRRIPGGNTEAFF
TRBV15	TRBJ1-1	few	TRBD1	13	TGTGCCACCAGCACCCGGGACAGCCTTGAAGCTTTCTTT	CATSTRDSLEAFF
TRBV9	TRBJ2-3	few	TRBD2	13	TGTGCCAGCAGCGGGACTAGCGCAGATACGCAGTATTTT	CASSGTSADTQYF
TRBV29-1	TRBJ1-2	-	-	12	TGCAGCGGAGAAAGGGCTGTCTATGGCTACACCTTC	CSGERAVYGYTF
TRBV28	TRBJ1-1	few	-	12	TGTGCCAGCGGAGGACAGCACACTGAAGCTTTCTTT	CASGGQHTEAFF
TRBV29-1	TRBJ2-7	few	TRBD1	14	TGCAGCGTTTACGGTACCGGGACAGGGGGGGAGCAGTACTTC	CSVYGTGTGGEQYF
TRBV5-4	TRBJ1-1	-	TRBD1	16	TGTGCCAGCAGCATGCTGGGACAGGGGGAAAACACTGAAGCTTTCTTT	CASSMLGQGENTEAFF
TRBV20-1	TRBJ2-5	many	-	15	TGCAGTGCTGTCTCGGGGAGCGGAGTCAAGGAGACCCAGTACTTC	CSAVSGSGVKETQYF
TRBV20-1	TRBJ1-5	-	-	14	TGCAGCGCTAGAGATACAAGGGGCAATCGGCCCCAGCATTTT	CSARDTRGNRPQHF
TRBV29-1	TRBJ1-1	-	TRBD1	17	TGCAGCGCCAGGAGTGGACAGGGGGCGTGGGTTAACACTGAAGCTTTCTTT	CSARSGQGAWVNTEAFF
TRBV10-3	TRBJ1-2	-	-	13	TGTGCCATCGGACAGAGAAGAAACTATGGCTACACCTTC	CAIGQRRNYGYTF
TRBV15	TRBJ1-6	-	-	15	TGTGCCACCAGCAAAGGTCGAGGCTCTAATTCACCCCTCCACTTT	CATSKGRGSNSPLHF
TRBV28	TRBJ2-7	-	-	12	TGTGCCAGCAGTTTATCTCCTGCCGAGCAGTACTTC	CASSLSPAEQYF
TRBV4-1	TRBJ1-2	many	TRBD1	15	TGCGCCAGCAGCCAAGGGGACAGGGCTAACTATGGCTACACCTTC	CASSQGDRANYGYTF
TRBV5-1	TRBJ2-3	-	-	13	TGCGCCAGCAGCTTAGACCAGGGAGATACGCAGTATTTT	CASSLDQGDTQYF
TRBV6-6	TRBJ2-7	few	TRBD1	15	TGTGCCAGCAGTCGCCGGGACAGGGGGACCTACGAGCAGTACTTC	CASSRRDRGTYEQYF
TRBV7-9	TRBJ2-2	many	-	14	TGTGCCAGCAGCTTAGGCCGGGACTCTGGGGAGCTGTTTTTT	CASSLGRDSGELFF
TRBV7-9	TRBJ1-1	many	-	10	TGTGCCAGCAGCCTCAATGAAGCTTTCTTT	CASSLNEAFF
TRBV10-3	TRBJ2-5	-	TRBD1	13	TGTGCCATCAGCACAGGGGTGGGGGAGACCCAGTACTTC	CAISTGVGETQYF
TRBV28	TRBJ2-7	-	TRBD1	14	TGTGCCAGCAGCCCCCGGGACAGGTTCCCCGAGCAGTACTTC	CASSPRDRFPEQYF
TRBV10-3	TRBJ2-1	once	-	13	TGTGCCATCAGTGAGAATCGGGAGCATGAGCAGTTCTTC	CAISENREHEQFF
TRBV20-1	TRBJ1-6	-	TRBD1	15	TGCAGTGCTAGAGACCAAAGACAGGGGGCTTCACCCCTCCACTTT	CSARDQRQGASPLHF
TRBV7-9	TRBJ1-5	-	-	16	TGTGCCAGCAGCTCTGACGGGGGTTCGGGCAATCAGCCCCAGCATTTT	CASSSDGGSGNQPQHF
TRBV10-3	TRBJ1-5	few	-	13	TGTGCCATCAGTGACTCGATAAATCAGCCCCAGCATTTT	CAISDSINQPQHF
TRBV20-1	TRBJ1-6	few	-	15	TGCAGTGCTAGAGACGGGACTAGCGGGAGCTCACCCCTCCACTTT	CSARDGTSGSSPLHF
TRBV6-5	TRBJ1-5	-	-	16	TGTGCCAGCAGTTACTCGAGGAGGGGGACCAATCAGCCCCAGCATTTT	CASSYSRRGTNQPQHF
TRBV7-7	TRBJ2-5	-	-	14	TGTGCCAGCAGCTTTTCGGCCCAAGAAGAGACCCAGTACTTC	CASSFSAQEETQYF
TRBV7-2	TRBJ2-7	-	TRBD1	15	TGTGCCAGCAGCCTGGACGGGACAGGGCGTCACGAGCAGTACTTC	CASSLDGTGRHEQYF
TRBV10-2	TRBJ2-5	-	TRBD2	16	TGCGCCAGCCAAGTAGCGGGATCTTCGTACCAAGAGACCCAGTACTTC	CASQVAGSSYQETQYF